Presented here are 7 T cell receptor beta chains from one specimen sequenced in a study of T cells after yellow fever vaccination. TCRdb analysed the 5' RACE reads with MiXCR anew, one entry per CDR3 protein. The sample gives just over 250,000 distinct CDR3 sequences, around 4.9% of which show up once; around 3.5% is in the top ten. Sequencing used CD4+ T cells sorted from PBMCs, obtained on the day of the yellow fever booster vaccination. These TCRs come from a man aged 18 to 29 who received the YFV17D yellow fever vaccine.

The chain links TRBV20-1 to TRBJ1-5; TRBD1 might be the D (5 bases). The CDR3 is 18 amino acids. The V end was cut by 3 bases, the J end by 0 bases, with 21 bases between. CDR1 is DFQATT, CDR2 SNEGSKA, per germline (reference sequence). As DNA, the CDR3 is TGCAGTGCTAGCCGCGCGGGGCGTGGAGGGAATAGCAATCAGCCCCAGCATTTT. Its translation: CSASRAGRGGNSNQPQHF.

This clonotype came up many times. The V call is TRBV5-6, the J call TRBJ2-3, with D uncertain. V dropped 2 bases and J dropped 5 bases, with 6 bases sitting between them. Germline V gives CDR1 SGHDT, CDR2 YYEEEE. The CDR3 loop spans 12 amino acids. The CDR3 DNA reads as TGTGCCAGCAGCTTCCCACAAGATACGCAGTATTTT. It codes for CASSFPQDTQYF.

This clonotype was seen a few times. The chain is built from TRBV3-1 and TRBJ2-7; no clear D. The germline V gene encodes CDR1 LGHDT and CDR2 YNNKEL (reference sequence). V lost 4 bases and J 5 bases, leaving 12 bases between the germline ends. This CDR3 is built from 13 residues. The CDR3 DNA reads TGTGCCAGCAGCCCCCGCCTTTTCCACGAGCAGTACTTC. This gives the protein CASSPRLFHEQYF.

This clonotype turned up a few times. CDR3 sequence: CASSLTQGRDGYTF. CDR3 in DNA: TGTGCCAGCAGCTTAACACAGGGGCGGGATGGCTACACCTTC. This chain links TRBV7-3 with TRBJ1-2, with 7 bases that match TRBD1. This CDR3 has 14 residues. V shed 0 bases, J shed 6 bases, and the junction held 4 bases outside the gene matches. Germline V lookup: CDR1 SGHTA, CDR2 FQGTGA.

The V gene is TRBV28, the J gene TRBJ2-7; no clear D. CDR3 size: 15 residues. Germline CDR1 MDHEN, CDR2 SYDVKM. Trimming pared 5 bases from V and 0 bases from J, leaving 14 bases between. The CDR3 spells CASSQGHPLSYEQYV. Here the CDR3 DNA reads TGTGCCAGCAGTCAAGGGCATCCTCTCTCCTACGAGCAGTACGTC.

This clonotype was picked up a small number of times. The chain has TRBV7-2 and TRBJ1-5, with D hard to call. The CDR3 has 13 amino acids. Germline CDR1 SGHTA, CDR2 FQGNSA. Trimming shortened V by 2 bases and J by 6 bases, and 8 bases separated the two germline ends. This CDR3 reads CASSLSGGQPQHF. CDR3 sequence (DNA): TGTGCCAGCAGCTTAAGTGGTGGTCAGCCCCAGCATTTT. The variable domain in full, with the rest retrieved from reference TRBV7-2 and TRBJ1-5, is GAGVSQSPSNKVTEKGKDVELRCDPISGHTALYWYRQSLGQGLEFLIYFQGNSAPDKSGLPSDRFSAERTGGSVSTLTIQRTQQEDSAVYLCASSLSGGQPQHFGDGTRLSIL.

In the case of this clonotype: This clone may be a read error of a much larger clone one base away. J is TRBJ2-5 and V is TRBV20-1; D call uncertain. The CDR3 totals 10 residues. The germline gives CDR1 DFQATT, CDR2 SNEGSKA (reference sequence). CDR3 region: CCATRETQYF. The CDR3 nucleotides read TGCTGTGCTACACGAGAGACCCAGTACTTC.